This T cell receptor beta chain was profiled in a study of T cells in Graves' hyperthyroidism and ophthalmopathy. The TCR beta CDR3 regions underwent amplification using RNA transcripts as the source. When the TCR CDR3 underwent first-round RT-PCR, the HTBI primer set was used. Each CDR3 protein is one row after TCRdb ran MiXCR on the multiplex PCR reads. The sample carries roughly 740,000 distinct CDR3 sequences, roughly 15% recorded once. The hyperthyroidism patients had all been newly diagnosed, and their disease duration was under 2 months. Their ages ranged from 18 to 65 years. Orbital computed tomography and thyroid ultrasound, together with serum TRAb and thyroxine and clinical symptoms, were used for diagnoses. V lost 5 bases and J lost 7, with 21 bases in between. The V gene's germline CDR1 is DFQATT and CDR2 SNEGSKA (reference sequence). The CDR3 spans 15 residues.

The chain carries TRBV20-1 and TRBJ2-1; no clear D. This sequence was found in a man between 18 and 29 years old with Graves' hyperthyroidism. Sequencing was done on a sample of blood. CDR3 coding DNA: TGCAGTGCTCGTGATTGGAGTGTGGATGTGAATGAGCAGTTCTTC. It translates to CSARDWSVDVNEQFF.